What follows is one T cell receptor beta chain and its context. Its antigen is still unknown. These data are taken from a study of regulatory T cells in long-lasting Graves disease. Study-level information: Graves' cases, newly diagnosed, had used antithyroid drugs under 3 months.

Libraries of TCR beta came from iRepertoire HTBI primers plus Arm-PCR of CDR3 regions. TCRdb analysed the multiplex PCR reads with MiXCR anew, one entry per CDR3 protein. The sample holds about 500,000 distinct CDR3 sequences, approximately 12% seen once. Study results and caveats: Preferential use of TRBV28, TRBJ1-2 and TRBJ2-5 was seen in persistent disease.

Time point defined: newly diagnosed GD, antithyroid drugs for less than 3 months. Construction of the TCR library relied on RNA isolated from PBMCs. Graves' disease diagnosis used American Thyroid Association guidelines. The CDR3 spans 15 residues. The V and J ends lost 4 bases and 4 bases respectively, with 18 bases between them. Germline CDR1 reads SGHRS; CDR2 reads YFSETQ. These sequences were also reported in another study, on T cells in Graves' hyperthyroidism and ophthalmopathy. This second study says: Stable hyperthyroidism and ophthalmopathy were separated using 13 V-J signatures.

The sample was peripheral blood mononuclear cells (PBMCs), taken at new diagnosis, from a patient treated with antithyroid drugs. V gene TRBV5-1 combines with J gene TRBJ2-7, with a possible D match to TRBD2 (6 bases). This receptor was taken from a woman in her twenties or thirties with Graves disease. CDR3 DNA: TGCGCCAGCAGCCGGACGCGGGACGGCGATTACGAGCAGTACTTC. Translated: CASSRTRDGDYEQYF.